Each of the 17 T cell receptor beta chains below was sequenced from the same sample in a study of early T cells in non-severe SARS-CoV-2 infection. In TCRdb, the 5' RACE reads were re-called with MiXCR into one record per CDR3 protein. In the table there are just over 95,000 distinct CDR3 sequences, around 10% of which are singletons. The sample consisted of whole blood, taken at baseline. Every receptor here comes from an adult who was a healthcare worker with PCR-confirmed SARS-CoV-2 infection or an uninfected control (not recorded which).

The rearrangement links TRBV27 to TRBJ2-5; D unclear. CDR3 length: 11 amino acids. The germline V gene has CDR1 MNHEY and CDR2 SMNVEV (reference sequence). Between the trimmed V and J ends, which lost 8 bases and 7 bases, there was a span of 11 bases. For the CDR3, the DNA is TGTGCCAGCCACTCCTTAGGGACCCAGTACTTC. Protein product: CASHSLGTQYF.

This clonotype was recorded a few times. This chain joins TRBV7-3 and TRBJ2-7, with TRBD1 matching over 7 bases. With 3 bases clipped from V and 4 bases from J, the junction kept 3 bases outside the gene matches. Germline V lookup: CDR1 SGHTA, CDR2 FQGTGA. The CDR3 is 13 residues long. CDR3 in amino acids: CASSFKQGYEQYF. CDR3 bases: TGTGCCAGCAGCTTTAAACAGGGGTACGAGCAGTACTTC.

The chain links TRBV20-1 to TRBJ2-7, with 7 positions matching TRBD1. Germline V CDR1 and CDR2: DFQATT, SNEGSKA (reference sequence). This CDR3 comprises 11 residues. The V and J ends lost 5 bases and 5 bases, in that order; junction bases with no gene match: 3. The CDR3 is CSAARGNEQYF. CDR3 DNA: TGCAGTGCTGCCAGGGGGAACGAGCAGTACTTC.

This clonotype showed up just a few times. The CDR3 loop reads CSAREGAGSTEAFF. CDR3 nucleotides: TGCAGTGCTAGAGAGGGGGCAGGGAGCACTGAAGCTTTCTTT. This chain uses TRBV20-1 with TRBJ1-1; D is perhaps TRBD1 (6 bases). Trimming removed 0 bases at V and 4 bases at J, with 12 bases between. Germline CDR1 and CDR2: DFQATT and SNEGSKA (reference sequence). CDR3 length: 14 residues.

This clonotype was seen a handful of times. This chain joins TRBV21-1 and TRBJ2-7; TRBD1, as called in the table, went unchecked against the DNA. TRBV21-1 is reported as a pseudogene. This CDR3 has 15 amino acids. The CDR3 reads CASSKGRDRMYEQYF. The CDR3 nucleotides are TGTGCCAGCAGCAAAGGTCGGGACAGGATGTACGAGCAGTACTTC.

This clonotype occurred many times. The chain uses TRBV6-6 and TRBJ1-6, with D hard to call. The germline V and J ends were trimmed by 0 bases and 9 bases, with 12 bases remaining between them. The CDR3 totals 15 residues. From germline, CDR1 is MNHNY and CDR2 SVGAGI (reference sequence). The CDR3 DNA reads as TGTGCCAGCAGTTACTCTCCGGTGCAAGGTTCACCCCTCCACTTT. Its protein is CASSYSPVQGSPLHF.

The genes are TRBV6-6 and TRBJ2-7; D possibly matches TRBD1 or TRBD2 (5 bases each). CDR3 length: 13 residues. The V and J ends lost 9 bases and 2 bases respectively, with 14 bases between them. Germline values: CDR1 MNHNY, CDR2 SVGAGI (reference sequence). The CDR3 is CASRTGPAYEQYF. CDR3 bases: TGTGCCAGTCGGACGGGGCCTGCCTACGAGCAGTACTTC.

In its sample, this clonotype was seen a few times. The genes are TRBV15 and TRBJ1-4, with 7 bases aligning to TRBD1. The germline V gene encodes CDR1 LNHNV and CDR2 YYDKDF (reference sequence). CDR3 length: 16 residues. The V segment lost 4 bases and the J segment 5 bases; nucleotides outside the gene matches: 10. The DNA of the CDR3 is TGTGCCACCAGCACCGCCCCGACAGGGAAGAATGAAAAACTGTTTTTT. It specifies CATSTAPTGKNEKLFF.

This clonotype was seen a few times. The chain couples TRBV29-1 to TRBJ2-5; D is possibly TRBD2 (7 bases). In germline, CDR1 is SQVTM, CDR2 ANQGSEA. V was pared by 6 bases and J by 2 bases, with 13 bases between. This CDR3 is 13 amino acids long. CDR3 residues: CSVGEGGQETQYF. In nucleotides, the CDR3 is TGCAGCGTGGGAGAGGGGGGGCAAGAGACCCAGTACTTC.

The genes are TRBV5-1 and TRBJ2-5, with D maybe TRBD1 (6 bases). Germline CDR1 SGHRS, CDR2 YFSETQ. The CDR3 runs 15 residues. V was trimmed by 4 bases and J by 2 bases, leaving 15 bases between them. The CDR3 reads CASSISSGVQETQYF. The DNA of the CDR3 is TGCGCCAGCAGCATCTCTTCAGGGGTACAAGAGACCCAGTACTTC.

The chain is built from TRBV5-4 and TRBJ2-3, with D unclear. Germline CDR1 is SGHNT and CDR2 is YYREEE (reference sequence). The CDR3 has 14 amino acids. Trimming left V 4 bases short and J 1 base short, with 10 bases between. The CDR3 sequence is CASSPQKGTDTQYF. CDR3 nucleotide sequence: TGTGCCAGCAGCCCACAGAAAGGCACAGATACGCAGTATTTT. Full variable domain (rest looked up from reference TRBV5-4 and TRBJ2-3): ETGVTQSPTHLIKTRGQQVTLRCSSQSGHNTVSWYQQALGQGPQFIFQYYREEENGRGNFPPRFSGLQFPNYSSELNVNALELDDSALYLCASSPQKGTDTQYFGPGTRLTVL.

This clonotype was recorded many times. The rearrangement links TRBV5-1 to TRBJ1-2; D is perhaps TRBD1 (5 bases). The CDR3 is 15 residues long. Germline V gene lookup returns CDR1 SGHRS and CDR2 YFSETQ. The germline V and J ends were trimmed by 0 bases and 4 bases, with 13 bases remaining between them. The CDR3 spells CASSLAMGGFYGYTF. CDR3 bases: TGCGCCAGCAGCTTGGCCATGGGGGGATTCTATGGCTACACCTTC.

The chain combines TRBV19 with TRBJ2-5; no firm D call. V was shortened by 4 bases and J by 1 base, with 7 bases between the two germline ends. Germline V gene lookup returns CDR1 LNHDA and CDR2 SQIVND (reference sequence). The CDR3 is made up of 13 amino acids. The CDR3 protein is CASSNSLQETQYF. CDR3 nucleotides: TGTGCCAGTAGTAACAGCCTCCAAGAGACCCAGTACTTC.

In this sample, this clonotype turned up many times. The chain carries TRBV19 and TRBJ2-1; 11 bases map to TRBD2. The V gene end was trimmed by 1 base and the J gene end by 6 bases; junction bases not matched to a gene: 5. This CDR3 is 16 amino acids long. Germline V gives CDR1 LNHDA, CDR2 SQIVND (reference sequence). DNA for the CDR3: TGTGCCAGTAGTATAGGAGTACTAGCGGGAGCCAATGAGCAGTTCTTC. It yields the protein CASSIGVLAGANEQFF.

There are a few counts of this clonotype. The V gene is TRBV12-3 or TRBV12-4, the J gene TRBJ1-6; possible D gene TRBD1, 6 bases. The ends were cut back, 2 bases at V and 0 bases at J, with 8 bases in the middle. The CDR3 has 16 residues. CDR3 sequence (DNA): TGTGCCAGCAGTTTAAGGGGGAGCTCCTATAATTCACCCCTCCACTTT. It translates to CASSLRGSSYNSPLHF.

The chain uses TRBV5-1 and TRBJ2-3; D ambiguous. Germline V gene data show CDR1 as SGHRS and CDR2 as YFSETQ. The CDR3 has 17 amino acids. V lost 0 bases, J lost 7 bases, and 21 bases lay in between. As DNA, the CDR3 is TGCGCCAGCAGCTTGGAAATTAGGACCTTCGCACCAAATACGCAGTATTTT. It translates to CASSLEIRTFAPNTQYF.

This clonotype was counted ten times or more. The chain employs TRBV5-5 and TRBJ1-4; no clear D gene. Trimming left V 1 base short and J 5 bases short, with 15 bases between. Per germline, CDR1 SGHKS and CDR2 YYEKEE (reference sequence). The length of the CDR3 is 16 residues. The CDR3 sequence: CASSLLTTVGNEKLFF. Here the CDR3 DNA reads TGTGCCAGCAGCTTGTTGACTACAGTGGGAAATGAAAAACTGTTTTTT.